This T cell receptor (beta chain) was captured by sequencing in a study of shared clonotypes between healthy human individuals. Researchers divided each subset's genomic DNA evenly across several immunoSEQ plates. In the authors' methods: With immunoSEQ giving junction-only sequences and no quality scores, filtering differed. The repertoire was sequenced with immunoSEQ multiplex PCR; TCRdb's copy has only in-frame clones and lacks some. V, J and clone size derive from that table, while D and trimming were established from the DNA sequence. The repertoire holds about 1 million clones, approximately 76% seen once, with 1.4% to 1.5% in the top ten. Study-wide findings and caveats: The study generally estimated greater richness for naive than memory subsets. Only blood samples were collected, and tissue repertoires likely differ.

The CDR3 length is 17 residues. The germline V gene encodes CDR1 LGHNA and CDR2 YSLEER. V dropped 1 base and J dropped 6; count of bases not matched to a gene: 5. Worth noting for this clone: Antigen unknown.

This TCR came from a man aged 18 to 29 in good health. The chain employs TRBV4-3 and TRBJ2-2, with 13 positions matching TRBD2. The sequencing input was memory CD4+ T cells sorted from blood. Subset here: CD45RA-negative fraction. CDR3 sequence (DNA): TGCGCCAGCAGCCAAGTCGGACTAGCGGGAGTGGCCGGGGAGCTGTTTTTT. This sequence encodes CASSQVGLAGVAGELFF.